This T cell receptor beta chain was sequenced during a study of T cell repertoires in cytomegalovirus infection. Germline assignment: CDR1 GTSNPN and CDR2 SVGIG (reference sequence). This CDR3 is 12 amino acids long. TCRdb called the reads again in MiXCR, with one record for every CDR3 protein. The sample has about 400,000 distinct CDR3 sequences, less than 20% seen once. This clonotype was recorded at least ten times. An end of the junction does not agree with germline; a read error may underlie this. The origin of this receptor is a human donor in good health (CMV status not recorded). Some clones in this sample may be carry-over from other donors' samples. Sequencing was done on a sample of PBMCs. The J gene is TRBJ2-1, the V gene TRBV30, with D perhaps TRBD1 (6 bases). CDR3 in amino acids: CAWTPRGSIPHF. CDR3 sequence (DNA): TGTGCCTGGACCCCCAGGGGCTCTATTCCTCACTTC.